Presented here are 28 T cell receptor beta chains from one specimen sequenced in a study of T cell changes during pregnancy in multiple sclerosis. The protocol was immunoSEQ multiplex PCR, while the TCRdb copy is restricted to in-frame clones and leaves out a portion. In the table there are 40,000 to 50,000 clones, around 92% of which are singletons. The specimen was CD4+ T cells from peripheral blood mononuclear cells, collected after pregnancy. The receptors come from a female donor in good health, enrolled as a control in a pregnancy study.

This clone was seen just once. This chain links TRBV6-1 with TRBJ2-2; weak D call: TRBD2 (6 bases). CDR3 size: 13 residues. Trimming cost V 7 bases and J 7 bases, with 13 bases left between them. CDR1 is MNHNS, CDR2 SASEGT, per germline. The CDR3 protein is CASTRRGGGELFF. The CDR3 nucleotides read TGTGCCAGCACGAGGAGGGGAGGCGGGGAGCTGTTTTTT.

In DNA form, the CDR3 reads TGTGCCAGCAGTCTTCAGGGGTACGAGCAGTACTTC. This gives the protein CASSLQGYEQYF. This chain connects TRBV2 to TRBJ2-7; weak D call: TRBD1 (6 bases). The CDR3 sequence is 12 residues long. Germline CDR1 SNHLY, CDR2 FYNNEI. Trimming removed 5 bases at V and 4 bases at J, with 9 bases between.

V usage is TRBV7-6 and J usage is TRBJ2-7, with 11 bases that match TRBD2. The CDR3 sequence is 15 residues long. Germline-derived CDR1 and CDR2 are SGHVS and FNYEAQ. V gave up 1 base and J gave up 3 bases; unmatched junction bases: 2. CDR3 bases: TGTGCCAGCAGCTTAGTAGGACTAGCGGGCTACGAGCAGTACTTC. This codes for CASSLVGLAGYEQYF.

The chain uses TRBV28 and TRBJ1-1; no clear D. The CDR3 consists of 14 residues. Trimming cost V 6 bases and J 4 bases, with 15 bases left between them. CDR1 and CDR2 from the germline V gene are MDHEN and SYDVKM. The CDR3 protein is CASSPPERVTEAFF. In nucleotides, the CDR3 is TGTGCCAGCAGCCCTCCCGAGAGGGTCACTGAAGCTTTCTTT. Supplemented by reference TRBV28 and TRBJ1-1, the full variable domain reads DVKVTQSSRYLVKRTGEKVFLECVQDMDHENMFWYRQDPGLGLRLIYFSYDVKMKEKGDIPEGYSVSREKKERFSLILESASTNQTSMYLCASSPPERVTEAFFGQGTRLTVV.

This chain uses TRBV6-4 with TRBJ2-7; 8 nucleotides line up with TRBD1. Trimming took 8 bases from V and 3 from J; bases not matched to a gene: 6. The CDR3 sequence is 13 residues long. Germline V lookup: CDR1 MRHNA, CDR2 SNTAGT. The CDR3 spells CASLCRGHYEQYF. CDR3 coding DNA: TGTGCCAGCCTCTGCAGGGGGCACTACGAGCAGTACTTC.

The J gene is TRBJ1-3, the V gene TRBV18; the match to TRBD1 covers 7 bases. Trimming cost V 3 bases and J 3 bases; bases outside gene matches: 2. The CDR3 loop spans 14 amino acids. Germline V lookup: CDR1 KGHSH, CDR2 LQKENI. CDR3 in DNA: TGTGCCAGCTCACCCGACAGGGTTGGAAACACCATATATTTT. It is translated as CASSPDRVGNTIYF.

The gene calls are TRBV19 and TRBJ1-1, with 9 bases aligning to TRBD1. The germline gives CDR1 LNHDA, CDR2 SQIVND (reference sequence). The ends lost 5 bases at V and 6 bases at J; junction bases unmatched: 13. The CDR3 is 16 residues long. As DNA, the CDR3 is TGTGCCAGTAGTCTTATTCCGGGACAGGGTCTCCCTGAAGCTTTCTTT. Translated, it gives CASSLIPGQGLPEAFF.

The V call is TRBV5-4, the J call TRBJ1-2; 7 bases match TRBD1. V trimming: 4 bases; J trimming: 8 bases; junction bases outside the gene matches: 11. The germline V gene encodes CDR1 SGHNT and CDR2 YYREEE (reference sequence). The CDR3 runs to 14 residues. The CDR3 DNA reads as TGTGCCAGCAGCCCCCGGACAGGAGACGGGGGCTACACCTTC. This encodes CASSPRTGDGGYTF. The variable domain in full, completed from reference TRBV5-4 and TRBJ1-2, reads ETGVTQSPTHLIKTRGQQVTLRCSSQSGHNTVSWYQQALGQGPQFIFQYYREEENGRGNFPPRFSGLQFPNYSSELNVNALELDDSALYLCASSPRTGDGGYTFGSGTRLTVV.

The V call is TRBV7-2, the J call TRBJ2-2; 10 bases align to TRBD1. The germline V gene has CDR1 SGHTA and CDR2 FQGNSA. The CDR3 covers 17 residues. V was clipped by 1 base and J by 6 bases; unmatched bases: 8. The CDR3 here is CASSLVDRGIRPGELFF. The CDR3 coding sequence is TGTGCCAGCAGCTTAGTGGACAGGGGGATTAGGCCCGGGGAGCTGTTTTTT.

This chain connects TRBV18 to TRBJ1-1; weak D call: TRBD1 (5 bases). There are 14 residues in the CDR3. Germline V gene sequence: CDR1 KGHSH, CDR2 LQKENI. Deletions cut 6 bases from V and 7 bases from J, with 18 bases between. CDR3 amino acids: CASSPNGGADEAFF. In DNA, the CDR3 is TGTGCCAGCTCCCCTAACGGCGGGGCTGATGAAGCTTTCTTT.

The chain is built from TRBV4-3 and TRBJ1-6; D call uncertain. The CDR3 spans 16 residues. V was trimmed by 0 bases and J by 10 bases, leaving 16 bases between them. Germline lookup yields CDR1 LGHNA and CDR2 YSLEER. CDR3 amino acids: CASSQEIRGKDSPLHF. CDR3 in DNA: TGCGCCAGCAGCCAAGAGATACGGGGAAAGGACTCACCCCTCCACTTT.

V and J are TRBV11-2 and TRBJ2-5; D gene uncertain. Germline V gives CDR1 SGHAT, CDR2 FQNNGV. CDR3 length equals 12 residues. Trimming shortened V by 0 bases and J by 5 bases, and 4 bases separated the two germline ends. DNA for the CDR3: TGTGCCAGCAGCTTAGATATGGAGACCCAGTACTTC. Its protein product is CASSLDMETQYF. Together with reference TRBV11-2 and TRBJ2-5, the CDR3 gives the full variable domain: EAGVAQSPRYKIIEKRQSVAFWCNPISGHATLYWYQQILGQGPKLLIQFQNNGVVDDSQLPKDRFSAERLKGVDSTLKIQPAKLEDSAVYLCASSLDMETQYFGPGTRLLVL.

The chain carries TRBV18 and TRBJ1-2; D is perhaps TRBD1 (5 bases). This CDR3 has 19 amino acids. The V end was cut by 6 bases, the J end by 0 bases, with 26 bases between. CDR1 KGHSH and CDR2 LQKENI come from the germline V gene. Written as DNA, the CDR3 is TGTGCCAGCTCCTTTATGTCGCGGGACGTCGCTACAGCTAACTATGGCTACACCTTC. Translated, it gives CASSFMSRDVATANYGYTF. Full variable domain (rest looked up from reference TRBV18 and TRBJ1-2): NAGVMQNPRHLVRRRGQEARLRCSPMKGHSHVYWYRQLPEEGLKFMVYLQKENIIDESGMPKERFSAEFPKEGPSILRIQQVVRGDSAAYFCASSFMSRDVATANYGYTFGSGTRLTVV.

The CDR3 spells CASRLPLADQFSYEQYF. DNA of the CDR3: TGTGCCAGCAGGCTTCCATTAGCGGATCAGTTCTCCTACGAGCAGTACTTC. The chain combines TRBV5-4 with TRBJ2-7; D might be TRBD2 (6 bases). V shed 5 bases and J shed 0 bases, with 21 bases lying between them. The germline V gene encodes CDR1 SGHNT and CDR2 YYREEE (reference sequence). The CDR3 length is 17 residues.

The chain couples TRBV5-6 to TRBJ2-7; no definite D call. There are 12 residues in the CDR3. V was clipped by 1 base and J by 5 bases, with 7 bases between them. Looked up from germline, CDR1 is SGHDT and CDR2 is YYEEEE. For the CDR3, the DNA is TGTGCCAGCAGCTTGTCAGGCCACGAGCAGTACTTC. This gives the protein CASSLSGHEQYF.

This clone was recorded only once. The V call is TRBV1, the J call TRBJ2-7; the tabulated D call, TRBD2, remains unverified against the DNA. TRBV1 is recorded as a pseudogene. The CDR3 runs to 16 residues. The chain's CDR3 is CTSSQDISGRAYEQYF. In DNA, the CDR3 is TGCACCAGCAGCCAAGATATAAGCGGGAGGGCCTACGAGCAGTACTTC.

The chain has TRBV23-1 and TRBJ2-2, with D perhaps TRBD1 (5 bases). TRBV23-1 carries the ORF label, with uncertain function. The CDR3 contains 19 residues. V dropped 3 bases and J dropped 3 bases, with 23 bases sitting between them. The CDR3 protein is CASSHVFVNWTPHTGELFF. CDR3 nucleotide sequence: TGCGCCAGCAGTCACGTTTTCGTTAACTGGACACCACACACCGGGGAGCTGTTTTTT.

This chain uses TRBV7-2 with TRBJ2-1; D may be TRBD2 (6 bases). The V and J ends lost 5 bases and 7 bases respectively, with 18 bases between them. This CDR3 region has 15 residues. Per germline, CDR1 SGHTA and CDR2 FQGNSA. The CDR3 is CASSLSSAAGNEQFF. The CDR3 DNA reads TGTGCCAGCAGCCTATCTAGCGCGGCTGGAAATGAGCAGTTCTTC.

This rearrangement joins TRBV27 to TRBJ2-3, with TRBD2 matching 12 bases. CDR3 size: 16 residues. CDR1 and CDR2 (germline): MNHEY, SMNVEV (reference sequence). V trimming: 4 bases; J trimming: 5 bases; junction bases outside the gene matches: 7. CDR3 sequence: CASSYILAGGQDTQYF. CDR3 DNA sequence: TGTGCCAGCAGTTACATACTAGCGGGAGGCCAAGATACGCAGTATTTT.

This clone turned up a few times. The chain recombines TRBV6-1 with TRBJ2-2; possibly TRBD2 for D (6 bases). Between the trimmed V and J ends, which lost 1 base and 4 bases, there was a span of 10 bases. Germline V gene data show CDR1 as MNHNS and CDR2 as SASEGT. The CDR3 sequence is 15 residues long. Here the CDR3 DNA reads TGTGCCAGCAGTGAAGACGGGGGATCCACCGGGGAGCTGTTTTTT. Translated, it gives CASSEDGGSTGELFF.

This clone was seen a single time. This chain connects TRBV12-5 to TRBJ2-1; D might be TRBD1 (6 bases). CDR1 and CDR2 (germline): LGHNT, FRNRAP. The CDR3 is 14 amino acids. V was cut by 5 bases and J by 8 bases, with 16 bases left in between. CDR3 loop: CASGRDTGLHEQFF. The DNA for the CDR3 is TGTGCTAGTGGTCGGGACACAGGGCTGCATGAGCAGTTCTTC.

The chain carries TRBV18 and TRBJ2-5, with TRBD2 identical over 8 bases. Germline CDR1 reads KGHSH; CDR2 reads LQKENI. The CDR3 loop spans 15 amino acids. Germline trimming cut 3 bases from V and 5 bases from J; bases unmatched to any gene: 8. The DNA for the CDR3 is TGTGCCAGCTCACCCACGAAGGGGACTAGTGAGACCCAGTACTTC. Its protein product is CASSPTKGTSETQYF.

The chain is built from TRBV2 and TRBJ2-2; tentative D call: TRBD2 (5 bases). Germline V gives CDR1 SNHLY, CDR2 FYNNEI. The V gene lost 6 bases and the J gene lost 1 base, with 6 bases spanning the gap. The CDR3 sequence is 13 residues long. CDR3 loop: CASREENTGELFF. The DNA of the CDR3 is TGTGCCAGCAGGGAGGAGAACACCGGGGAGCTGTTTTTT.

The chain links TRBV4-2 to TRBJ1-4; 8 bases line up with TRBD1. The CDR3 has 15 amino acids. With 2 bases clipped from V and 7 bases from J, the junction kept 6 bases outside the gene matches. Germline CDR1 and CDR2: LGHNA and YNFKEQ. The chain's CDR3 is CASSQQGAGREKLFF. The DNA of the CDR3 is TGTGCCAGCAGCCAACAGGGGGCGGGACGTGAAAAACTGTTTTTT.

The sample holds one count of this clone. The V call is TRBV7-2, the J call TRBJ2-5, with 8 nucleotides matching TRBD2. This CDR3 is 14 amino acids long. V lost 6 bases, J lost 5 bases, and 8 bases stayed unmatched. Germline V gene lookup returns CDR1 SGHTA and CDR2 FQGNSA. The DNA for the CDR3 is TGTGCCAGCAGACCGGGACTAGTGGGGGAGACCCAGTACTTC. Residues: CASRPGLVGETQYF.

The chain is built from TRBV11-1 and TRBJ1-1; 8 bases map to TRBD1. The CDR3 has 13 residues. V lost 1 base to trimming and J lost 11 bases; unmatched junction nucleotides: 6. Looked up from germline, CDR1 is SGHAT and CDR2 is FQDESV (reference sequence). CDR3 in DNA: TGTGCCAGCAGCTTAGGCCAGGGGGCTGTGGCTTTCTTT. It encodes CASSLGQGAVAFF.

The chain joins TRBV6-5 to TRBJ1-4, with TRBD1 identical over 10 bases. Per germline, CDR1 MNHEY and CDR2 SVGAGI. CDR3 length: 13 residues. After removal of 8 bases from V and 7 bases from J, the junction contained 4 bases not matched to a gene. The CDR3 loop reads CASRDRGVEKLFF. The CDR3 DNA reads TGTGCCAGCCGGGACAGGGGAGTTGAAAAACTGTTTTTT.

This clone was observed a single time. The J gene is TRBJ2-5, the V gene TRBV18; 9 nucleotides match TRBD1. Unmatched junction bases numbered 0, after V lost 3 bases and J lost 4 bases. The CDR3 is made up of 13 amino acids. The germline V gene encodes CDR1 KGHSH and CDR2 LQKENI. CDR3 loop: CASSPGQGETQYF. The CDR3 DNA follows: TGTGCCAGCTCACCGGGACAGGGAGAGACCCAGTACTTC.